Following are 29 T cell receptor beta chains from one sample sequenced in a study of T cell responses to AZD1222 COVID-19 vaccine. Clones were read by immunoSEQ multiplex PCR, and TCRdb kept only the in-frame ones, dropping some. Of roughly 120,000 clones in the sample, about 88% were seen once. This specimen consisted of peripheral blood, obtained on day 0 of MenACWY control vaccination. These receptors came from an adult in good health.

Here the CDR3 DNA reads TGCGCCAGCAGCTTGGGGGGAGCGGGGGACAGTTTCTACGAGCAGTACTTC. This sequence encodes CASSLGGAGDSFYEQYF. This chain uses TRBV5-1 with TRBJ2-7; the D gene is possibly TRBD2 (8 bases). The germline gives CDR1 SGHRS, CDR2 YFSETQ. Trimming took 0 bases from V and 3 from J, leaving 19 bases between them. CDR3 length equals 17 residues.

The V and J genes are TRBV6-5 and TRBJ2-7, with no clear D. The CDR3 extends over 12 amino acids. Germline assignment: CDR1 MNHEY and CDR2 SVGAGI. V lost 5 bases and J lost 3, with 8 bases in between. CDR3 DNA sequence: TGTGCCAGCAGTAAGACTGACTACGAGCAGTACTTC. This gives the protein CASSKTDYEQYF.

The J gene is TRBJ1-4, the V gene TRBV6-5; TRBD1 matches at 7 bases. The CDR3 has 14 amino acids. V dropped 5 bases and J dropped 8; count of bases not matched to a gene: 8. Germline V lookup: CDR1 MNHEY, CDR2 SVGAGI. This CDR3 is CASSPRGRGEKLFF. DNA for the CDR3: TGTGCCAGCAGTCCGAGGGGGCGTGGGGAAAAACTGTTTTTT.

The chain joins TRBV6-5 to TRBJ2-7; the match to TRBD1 covers 9 bases. This CDR3 spans 16 amino acids. Germline lookup yields CDR1 MNHEY and CDR2 SVGAGI. Trimming cost V 4 bases and J 1 base; bases outside gene matches: 8. The CDR3 DNA reads TGTGCCAGCAGTTTCGCACCGGGACAGGGTTCCTACGAGCAGTACTTC. Translating gives CASSFAPGQGSYEQYF.

The rearrangement uses TRBV28 and TRBJ1-1; D is possibly TRBD1 (6 bases). V was cut by 3 bases and J by 2 bases, with 13 bases left in between. The CDR3 sequence is 15 residues long. Germline CDR1 MDHEN, CDR2 SYDVKM. CDR3 nucleotides: TGTGCCAGCAGTTTTCCGGACAGACCTAACACTGAAGCTTTCTTT. The encoded protein is CASSFPDRPNTEAFF.

The V and J genes are TRBV28 and TRBJ2-1; 10 positions match TRBD2. The length of the CDR3 is 15 residues. The germline V gene encodes CDR1 MDHEN and CDR2 SYDVKM. V dropped 2 bases and J dropped 8; count of bases not matched to a gene: 6. CDR3: CASSLTSGNVDEQFF. The CDR3 nucleotides are TGTGCCAGCAGTTTAACTAGCGGGAATGTGGATGAGCAGTTCTTC.

This clone came up once. The chain combines TRBV3-1 (or the pseudogene TRBV3-2) with TRBJ2-7, with a weak D call TRBD1 (6 bases). The CDR3 extends over 15 amino acids. In germline, CDR1 is LGHDT, CDR2 YNNKEL (reference sequence). The ends were cut back, 4 bases at V and 0 bases at J, with 13 bases in the middle. CDR3 protein: CASSPPGHSSYEQYF. CDR3 coding DNA: TGTGCCAGCAGCCCACCGGGACACAGCTCCTACGAGCAGTACTTC.

J is TRBJ2-1 and V is TRBV7-9; 9 bases line up with TRBD2. CDR3 length equals 18 residues. CDR1 and CDR2 from the germline V gene are SEHNR and FQNEAQ (reference sequence). The junction had 19 bases not matched to a gene; V was cut back by 5 bases and J by 8 bases. This chain's CDR3 is CASSQPSSAGGQGYEQFF. In DNA form, the CDR3 reads TGTGCCAGCAGCCAACCTAGCAGCGCGGGAGGGCAGGGATATGAGCAGTTCTTC.

Regarding this clone: One end of the junction does not line up with germline, which may come from a read error. The CDR3 nucleotides are TGTGCCAGTAGCCAAGGGGGGAGGGCAGCGGGAGCGGAGGAGACCCAGTACTTC. Its protein product is CASSQGGRAAGAEETQYF. The chain has TRBV3-1 (or the pseudogene TRBV3-2) and TRBJ2-5, with 8 bases fitting TRBD2. This CDR3 has 18 residues. CDR1 and CDR2 (germline): LGHDT, YNNKEL (reference sequence).

The chain has TRBV9 and TRBJ2-2; D assignment may be TRBD1 or TRBD2 (5 bases each). V gave up 4 bases and J gave up 4 bases, with 14 bases separating them. This CDR3 region has 15 residues. Germline loops: CDR1 SGDLS, CDR2 YYNGEE. The CDR3 nucleotides are TGTGCCAGCAGCACCAGGGATGAGGGCACCGGGGAGCTGTTTTTT. Translating gives CASSTRDEGTGELFF.

This chain joins TRBV28 and TRBJ2-7; D is perhaps TRBD1 or TRBD2 (5 bases each). Germline V gene sequence: CDR1 MDHEN, CDR2 SYDVKM. This CDR3 is built from 13 residues. V was trimmed by 1 base and J by 3 bases, leaving 7 bases between them. This CDR3 is CASSLLGDYEQYF. The CDR3 bases are TGTGCCAGCAGTTTATTGGGGGACTACGAGCAGTACTTC. Filled out from reference TRBV28 and TRBJ2-7, the complete variable domain reads DVKVTQSSRYLVKRTGEKVFLECVQDMDHENMFWYRQDPGLGLRLIYFSYDVKMKEKGDIPEGYSVSREKKERFSLILESASTNQTSMYLCASSLLGDYEQYFGPGTRLTVT.

V gene TRBV5-6 combines with J gene TRBJ2-1; D remains ambiguous. The V end was cut by 2 bases, the J end by 8 bases, with 11 bases between. Germline CDR1 SGHDT, CDR2 YYEEEE. The CDR3 loop spans 13 amino acids. CDR3 residues: CASSFDPRDEQFF. The DNA of the CDR3 is TGTGCCAGCAGCTTCGACCCTCGGGATGAGCAGTTCTTC.

The V gene is TRBV6-5, the J gene TRBJ2-2; 11 bases align to TRBD1. This CDR3 has 15 residues. Per the germline V gene, CDR1 is MNHEY and CDR2 is SVGAGI. J was trimmed by 4 bases and V by 6 bases; bases with no gene match: 4. The CDR3 bases are TGTGCCAGCAGGGACAGGGGGCGTGTCACCGGGGAGCTGTTTTTT. It translates to CASRDRGRVTGELFF.

CDR3 in amino acids: CASSNSDAEAFF. As DNA, the CDR3 is TGTGCCAGCTCAAATAGTGACGCTGAAGCTTTCTTT. J is TRBJ1-1 and V is TRBV18; no reliable D call. Trimming cost V 5 bases and J 6 bases, with 10 bases left between them. CDR1 KGHSH and CDR2 LQKENI come from the germline V gene. The CDR3 has 12 amino acids.

DNA for the CDR3: TGTGCCAGCAGCATTATAGGGCAATTCTACGAGCAGTACTTC. Its translation is CASSIIGQFYEQYF. The V gene is TRBV21-1, the J gene TRBJ2-7. TRBV21-1 is termed a pseudogene. The length of the CDR3 is 14 residues.

This clone was seen just once. This chain connects TRBV11-1 to TRBJ2-7; 8 positions agree with TRBD2. CDR1 SGHAT and CDR2 FQDESV come from the germline V gene (reference sequence). This CDR3 comprises 15 residues. V shed 5 bases, J shed 6 bases, and the junction held 12 bases outside the gene matches. The CDR3 DNA reads TGTGCCAGCAGCCCACTACGGGCGGGAGGTGCCGAGCAGTACTTC. It yields the protein CASSPLRAGGAEQYF.

In its sample, this clone was seen once. The chain links TRBV3-1 (or the pseudogene TRBV3-2) to TRBJ2-7, with D possibly being TRBD2 (6 bases). Trimming removed 0 bases at V and 1 base at J, with 13 bases between. The V gene's germline CDR1 is LGHDT and CDR2 YNNKEL (reference sequence). The length of the CDR3 is 16 residues. DNA of the CDR3: TGTGCCAGCAGCCAAGATAGACGGGAGAGGTCCTACGAGCAGTACTTC. Residues: CASSQDRRERSYEQYF.

The table lists this clone with a count of one. The chain combines TRBV6-4 with TRBJ1-1, with D tentatively TRBD1 (6 bases). Trimming removed 3 bases from V and 4 bases from J, with 15 bases in between. CDR3 length: 15 residues. Germline V gene data show CDR1 as MRHNA and CDR2 as SNTAGT. For the CDR3, the DNA is TGTGCCAGCAGTGAAGGGCCGGACAGCGTCACTGAAGCTTTCTTT. It translates to CASSEGPDSVTEAFF.

The sample holds many counts of this clone. This chain uses TRBV6-4 with TRBJ2-6; D gene uncertain. The CDR3 totals 14 residues. Germline CDR1 and CDR2: MRHNA and SNTAGT. V was shortened by 4 bases and J by 0 bases, with 4 bases between the two germline ends. CDR3 in DNA: TGTGCCAGCAGTGGAGCCTCTGGGGCCAACGTCCTGACTTTC. Its translation: CASSGASGANVLTF.

V usage is TRBV18 and J usage is TRBJ1-1; D uncertain. CDR3 length: 14 amino acids. The V and J ends lost 3 bases and 2 bases respectively, with 10 bases between them. Germline values: CDR1 KGHSH, CDR2 LQKENI. CDR3 residues: CASSPGRDNTEAFF. The CDR3 DNA follows: TGTGCCAGCTCACCCGGACGGGATAACACTGAAGCTTTCTTT.

The chain is built from TRBV9 and TRBJ1-1; D is unresolved. The CDR3 covers 16 residues. V shed 0 bases and J shed 4 bases, with 16 bases lying between them. Germline V lookup: CDR1 SGDLS, CDR2 YYNGEE. DNA of the CDR3: TGTGCCAGCAGCGTAGCAGCCAGCCCCACGGGCACTGAAGCTTTCTTT. Translation gives CASSVAASPTGTEAFF.

The rearrangement links TRBV27 to TRBJ2-1, with 12 bases fitting TRBD2. There are 14 residues in the CDR3. Germline V gives CDR1 MNHEY, CDR2 SMNVEV (reference sequence). The junction had 5 bases not matched to a gene; V was cut back by 8 bases and J by 6 bases. The chain's CDR3 is CASALAGGINEQFF. DNA for the CDR3: TGTGCCAGCGCCCTAGCGGGAGGGATCAATGAGCAGTTCTTC.

This chain joins TRBV29-1 and TRBJ1-3; D might be TRBD1 (5 bases). V was cut by 7 bases and J by 1 base, with 11 bases left in between. There are 13 residues in the CDR3. Looked up from germline, CDR1 is SQVTM and CDR2 is ANQGSEA. In nucleotides, the CDR3 is TGCAGCGCTGCAGGACATTCTGGAAACACCATATATTTT. It is translated as CSAAGHSGNTIYF.

V usage is TRBV28 and J usage is TRBJ1-4; 7 nucleotides align to TRBD1. The CDR3 sequence is 14 residues long. Germline V gene data show CDR1 as MDHEN and CDR2 as SYDVKM. The V and J ends lost 6 bases and 7 bases, in that order; junction bases with no gene match: 8. CDR3 DNA sequence: TGTGCCAGCAGCCTAGACAGGGTGGCTGAAAAACTGTTTTTT. Translated, it gives CASSLDRVAEKLFF.

This clone was detected a few times. The rearrangement joins TRBV3-1 (or the pseudogene TRBV3-2) to TRBJ1-1; 10 nucleotides line up with TRBD1. CDR3 length: 16 residues. The germline V gene encodes CDR1 LGHDT and CDR2 YNNKEL (reference sequence). V was clipped by 8 bases and J by 1 base; unmatched bases: 10. The CDR3 DNA follows: TGTGCCAGCCGACCTTCGGACAGGGGGAAGAACACTGAAGCTTTCTTT. Translating it yields CASRPSDRGKNTEAFF.

DNA of the CDR3: TGTGCCAGTAATGTGTACTCTGGGGCCAACGTCCTGACTTTC. This codes for CASNVYSGANVLTF. This rearrangement joins TRBV19 to TRBJ2-6; D remains unclear. The V gene's germline CDR1 is LNHDA and CDR2 SQIVND (reference sequence). The CDR3 loop spans 14 amino acids. The V gene lost 7 bases and the J gene lost 0 bases, with 7 bases spanning the gap.

V gene TRBV14 combines with J gene TRBJ2-7; D could derive from TRBD1 or TRBD2 (5 bases each). The CDR3 spans 17 residues. Germline CDR1 and CDR2: SGHDN and FVKESK. Trimming took 5 bases from V and 2 from J, leaving 22 bases between them. The CDR3: CASSKIDVRGYTYEQYF. CDR3 DNA sequence: TGTGCCAGCAGCAAAATCGACGTCCGGGGCTACACCTACGAGCAGTACTTC.

J is TRBJ1-6 and V is TRBV28, with a tentative D call TRBD1 (5 bases). Looked up from germline, CDR1 is MDHEN and CDR2 is SYDVKM. This CDR3 has 14 residues. With 6 bases removed from V and 4 bases from J, the gap between germline ends came to 10 bases. The CDR3 region is CASRHGAYNSPLHF. DNA for the CDR3: TGTGCCAGCAGGCACGGGGCTTATAATTCACCCCTCCACTTT.

This clone was picked up a small number of times. The CDR3 coding sequence is TGTGCCAGCAGTGAACGGGCAGGGTCCGACACTGAAGCTTTCTTT. Translating gives CASSERAGSDTEAFF. The chain combines TRBV2 with TRBJ1-1, with D maybe TRBD1 (5 bases). V lost 2 bases to trimming and J lost 3 bases, with 13 bases between them. Germline V gene data show CDR1 as SNHLY and CDR2 as FYNNEI. The CDR3 covers 15 residues.